Following are 7 T cell receptor beta chains from one sample sequenced in a study of T cells in Graves' hyperthyroidism and ophthalmopathy. Amplification of TCR beta CDR3 regions was performed using RNA transcripts as template. In the first-round RT-PCR of the TCR CDR3, the HTBI primer set was used. MiXCR, applied by TCRdb to the multiplex PCR reads, yields one record per CDR3 protein. The table has under 500,000 distinct CDR3 sequences, over 11% seen once; the top ten hold 25% to 30%. The sequencing sample was made of blood. These receptors were obtained from a man aged 50 or older with Graves' ophthalmopathy.

This clonotype was seen at least ten times. CDR3 sequence (DNA): TGTGCCAGCTCACTAAGGACTAGCGGGAGCAGGCGGGAGCAGTACTTC. Protein: CASSLRTSGSRREQYF. This chain connects TRBV18 to TRBJ2-7; TRBD2 agrees at 13 bases. The ends lost 4 bases at V and 7 bases at J; junction bases unmatched: 10. Germline V gene sequence: CDR1 KGHSH, CDR2 LQKENI. The CDR3 runs to 16 residues.

In this sample, this clonotype turned up many times. The V gene is TRBV2, the J gene TRBJ2-7; TRBD2 matches 10 bases. CDR3 length equals 15 residues. The V and J ends lost 2 bases and 5 bases, in that order; junction bases with no gene match: 6. Germline loops: CDR1 SNHLY, CDR2 FYNNEI. In DNA, the CDR3 is TGTGCCAGCAGTGAACCTAGCGGGAGCAGCAACGAGCAGTACTTC. Amino acids: CASSEPSGSSNEQYF. Combining the CDR3 with reference TRBV2 and TRBJ2-7 gives the whole variable domain EPEVTQTPSHQVTQMGQEVILRCVPISNHLYFYWYRQILGQKVEFLVSFYNNEISEKSEIFDDQFSVERPDGSNFTLKIRSTKLEDSAMYFCASSEPSGSSNEQYFGPGTRLTVT.

This clonotype came up many times. The rearrangement links TRBV3-1 to TRBJ2-7; D is tentatively TRBD1 or TRBD2 (5 bases each). The CDR3 consists of 16 residues. The germline gives CDR1 LGHDT, CDR2 YNNKEL (reference sequence). The germline V and J ends were trimmed by 2 bases and 1 base, with 15 bases remaining between them. The CDR3 is CASSQPGTRASYEQYF. DNA of the CDR3: TGTGCCAGCAGCCAACCCGGGACGAGAGCTTCCTACGAGCAGTACTTC.

This clonotype was detected many times. The chain is built from TRBV12-3 or TRBV12-4 and TRBJ2-1; TRBD2 agrees at 8 bases. With 5 bases clipped from V and 5 bases from J, the junction kept 5 bases outside the gene matches. This CDR3 has 14 residues. The CDR3 DNA follows: TGTGCCAGCAGTAGCGGGAGCTGGGACAATGAGCAGTTCTTC. It translates to CASSSGSWDNEQFF.

This clonotype was seen many times. The J gene is TRBJ2-1, the V gene TRBV18, with 10 bases matching TRBD2. J gave up 6 bases and V 4 bases, and 3 bases lay outside the gene matches. CDR1 and CDR2 from the germline V gene are KGHSH and LQKENI. The CDR3 has 14 residues. The CDR3 reads CASSRLAGVNEQFF. Written as DNA, the CDR3 is TGTGCCAGCTCACGCCTAGCGGGAGTCAATGAGCAGTTCTTC.

This clonotype was detected only a few times. The chain combines TRBV19 with TRBJ2-1; D perhaps matches TRBD2 (6 bases). Between the trimmed V and J ends, which lost 1 base and 5 bases, there was a span of 21 bases. The CDR3 runs 18 residues. Germline V gene data show CDR1 as LNHDA and CDR2 as SQIVND (reference sequence). The CDR3 DNA reads as TGTGCCAGTAGTATAGGTCTTTTCGGGGGAATCGTCAACAATGAGCAGTTCTTC. It specifies CASSIGLFGGIVNNEQFF. Full variable domain (rest looked up from reference TRBV19 and TRBJ2-1): DGGITQSPKYLFRKEGQNVTLSCEQNLNHDAMYWYRQDPGQGLRLIYYSQIVNDFQKGDIAEGYSVSREKKESFPLTVTSAQKNPTAFYLCASSIGLFGGIVNNEQFFGPGTRLTVL.

This clonotype was counted only a few times. The chain joins TRBV28 to TRBJ1-5; 10 positions match TRBD1. The ends lost 6 bases at V and 7 bases at J; junction bases unmatched: 12. CDR3 length equals 16 residues. Germline-derived CDR1 and CDR2 are MDHEN and SYDVKM. The CDR3, as DNA: TGTGCCAGCAGGGAAAACCGGGACAGGGGTTGGCAGCCCCAGCATTTT. This codes for CASRENRDRGWQPQHF.